Below, one T cell receptor beta chain is given with its context. The sample comes from a study of blood T cell repertoires in COVID-19. The overall study: Donors in the United States, Italy and Spain gave samples during acute or convalescent COVID-19. T cells, B-cell-depleted T cells, or PBMCs provided the cDNA or gDNA that served as material.

In the study's own analysis: Reference gene primer amplification gave nucleated cell count estimates. Here immunoSEQ multiplex PCR was the method, and the copy in TCRdb shows in-frame clones only, minus some. The V and J calls and clone size were taken over from that table, and D and trimming were inferred from the DNA. The sample yields around 67,000 clones, roughly four fifths seen once. Between the trimmed V and J ends, which lost 8 bases and 8 bases, there was a span of 12 bases. The V gene's germline CDR1 is LGHDT and CDR2 YNNKEL (reference sequence). This CDR3 has 12 amino acids. Sequencing was done on a sample of peripheral blood. The origin of this receptor is a man aged 70-80 years with acute or convalescent COVID-19. V usage is TRBV3-1 (or the pseudogene TRBV3-2) and J usage is TRBJ1-4; a possible D gene is TRBD1 (6 bases). CDR3 coding DNA: TGTGCCAGCGGGGGGGCGAAGGAAAAACTGTTTTTT. Translating it yields CASGGAKEKLFF.